A single T cell receptor beta chain is shown here with its context. The clone's antigen remains unknown. Nothing much larger sits one base from this clone, and base qualities are not available. The sample comes from a study of T-cell memory formation after mild COVID-19 (dated by TCRdb to the early 2020s). With respect to the entire study: Most TCR sequence clusters were specific to one of the two donors. T-cell clones expanding and contracting after mild COVID-19 in a couple of donors were tracked by longitudinal TCRalpha and TCRbeta repertoire sequencing. The cohort was made up of two young adult volunteers, one female and one male, who were previously healthy. Broad study findings and their caveats: Only two mild cases were covered in the study, and larger cohorts including severe cases with pre-infection samples were considered necessary. Some responding clones were detected in pre-infection memory, suggesting pre-existing cross-reactive memory T cells joined the SARS-CoV-2 response. SARS-CoV-2 specificity was not confirmed for the second-wave clones peaking on day 37. Clones that contracted from day 15 to 85 showed balanced CD4/CD8 phenotypes, whereas a second wave of clones that expanded from day 15 to 37 leaned towards CD4+. Contracting CD4+ clones were found mainly in CM and EM memory subsets, while CD8+ clones were enriched in EMRA.

Ficoll-Paque density gradient centrifugation was used to isolate PBMCs. Sequencing was carried out with an Illumina NovaSeq 6000. cDNA libraries for TCRalpha and TCRbeta were prepared by 5'RACE using constant-segment primers, with sample barcodes and unique molecular identifiers added. RNA was extracted from every sample with Trizol reagent. Library amplification was performed in two PCR steps, and a second sample barcode and Illumina TruSeq adapters were introduced in the second step. Sequencing of libraries was performed on an Illumina NovaSeq with 2 x 150 bp paired-end reads. Per the source publication's procedure: Reads were demultiplexed and collapsed into UMI-guided consensus sequences with migec v1.2.7. Using mixcr v2.1.11, the UMI consensuses were aligned to TRA and TRB V and J templates and assembled into clonotypes. A clonotype was counted as expanded or contracted only when both edgeR and NoisET called the clonotype significant, with the noise models trained on biological replicates. For edgeR calls, the thresholds were a false discovery rate-adjusted p below 0.01 and a log2 fold-change of 1. As an exploratory analysis of dynamics, max-normalized trajectories of the 1000 most abundant clonotypes were examined with PCA combined with hierarchical clustering. Each responding clone was given a CD4 or CD8 phenotype based on the CD4+ and CD8+ repertoires, which had been sequenced separately. In-frame beta chains were kept once TCRdb had trimmed the public reads at Q25 with fastp and called clones with MiXCR. Rows with a matching CDR3 protein are joined into one entry that keeps the most common DNA and genes. These V and J calls originate from TCRdb's pipeline instead of the authors' own analysis. The table for this sample lists around 450,000 distinct CDR3 sequences; around 18% of them were counted only once. The top ten clones comprise 7.5% to 10% of the sample.

Taken from cysteine to phenylalanine, the CDR3 has 14 residues. Only the CDR3 DNA stays, 42 bases, in frame from base 1. The germline V gene provides CDR1 MNHEY and CDR2 SVGEGT. Trimmed from V: 6 bases; trimmed from J: 0 bases; junction bases lacking a gene match: 3. This chain is built from TRBV6-2 or TRBV6-3 and TRBJ2-5; 8 bases in between match TRBD2. The sample comprised PBMCs or a T cell subset sorted from them (not recorded which). This receptor was obtained from an adult woman who had mild COVID-19 (a few samples of this study predate the infection). The sample titles of this study are shuffled in the database, so cell type and time point are left out; the donor was told from shared clones. The DNA sequence is given as TGTGCCAGCAGACTACTAGCGGACCAAGAGACCCAGTACTTC. This is translated as CASRLLADQETQYF.